The entry that follows covers one T cell receptor (beta chain) sequence. This clone was seen more than once but under ten times. Its specific antigen is unknown. Base-call qualities are not available, and no considerably larger clone is one nucleotide away. Receptors were amplified or captured by the immunoSEQ multiplex PCR assay. Following the manufacturer's protocol, the hsTCRB Kit was used to amplify rearranged TCR beta chain sequences. An Illumina MiSeq was used to sequence the TCRB libraries. Per the source publication's procedure: The kit vendor's proprietary platform handled demultiplexing, trimming and gene mapping. The clones in this table, taken by TCRdb from immuneACCESS, are in-frame only. Not every clone is retained; where verified, under half of the shortfall comes from an unresolved V gene, and the cause of the rest is unknown. V, J and clone size derive from that table, while D and trimming were established from the DNA sequence. Across this sample there are tens of thousands of clones, with 60% to 85% seen only once. The ten most abundant clones make up about 9.6% of the sample.

The sample comes from a study of a mutant IDH1 vaccine in newly diagnosed glioma (dated by TCRdb to the early 2020s). Context from the whole study: Vaccination began 4-6 weeks after radiotherapy alone, or alongside temozolomide cycles in the chemotherapy-containing groups. Before enrollment, patients had received standard therapy of radiotherapy alone, temozolomide alone, or radiochemotherapy with temozolomide; most received the combination. Visit V12 was the week-35 safety follow-up and visit V13 was the week-47 end of study. Longitudinal TCRB deep sequencing was performed for about two dozen treated patients wherever samples were available for exploratory analyses. Peripheral blood was drawn at six visits: V03 (baseline), V05, V07, V10, V12 and V13. Of the 25 to 35 patients who were treated, around 62% were male and about 40% were female, and the mean age was about 37 years.

Paper-wide results and their limitations: According to the authors, sample limitations meant that analyses of patient blood samples could not be reproduced. Pseudoprogression seemed to be unrelated to changes in the top peripheral T cell clonotypes found by TCRB sequencing. Immune responses induced by the vaccine were seen in around 93% of patients across multiple MHC alleles. PBMC samples for TCRB deep sequencing were selected based on availability.

In light of the paper, this sample's time point label describes: week 47, end of study. Each vaccine dose was 300 ug of a 20-mer mutant IDH1 peptide in Montanide, given subcutaneously with topical imiquimod. Across visits V03 through V10, patients got a total of eight vaccinations, given in weeks 1, 3, 5, 7, 11, 15, 19 and 23. Donors had newly diagnosed WHO grade 3 or 4 IDH1-mutant astrocytomas with loss of nuclear ATRX. The samples were drawn from NOA16, a multicentre, single-arm, open-label phase I trial in Germany that tested a mutant IDH1 peptide vaccine in humans for the first time. Genomic DNA for TCRB sequencing was isolated from EDTA blood with the DNeasy Blood and Tissue Kit. The TCR originated in a middle-aged man with glioma. The specimen comprised PBMCs, sampled from a glioma patient whose treatment included an IDH1 peptide vaccine.

Here the CDR3 is given as CASSKEVTVNTEAFF. The DNA sequence is given as TGTGCCAGCAGCAAAGAAGTCACAGTGAACACTGAAGCTTTCTTT. The V and J segments used are TRBV9 and TRBJ1-1; the D gene remains uncertain. The CDR3 has 15 amino acids, counting the end cysteine and phenylalanine. This entry keeps only the CDR3 DNA: 45 bases, framed from base 1. The germline V gene sets CDR1 to SGDLS and CDR2 to YYNGEE. V sheds 4 bases and J sheds 0 bases, leaving 13 bases between their ends.